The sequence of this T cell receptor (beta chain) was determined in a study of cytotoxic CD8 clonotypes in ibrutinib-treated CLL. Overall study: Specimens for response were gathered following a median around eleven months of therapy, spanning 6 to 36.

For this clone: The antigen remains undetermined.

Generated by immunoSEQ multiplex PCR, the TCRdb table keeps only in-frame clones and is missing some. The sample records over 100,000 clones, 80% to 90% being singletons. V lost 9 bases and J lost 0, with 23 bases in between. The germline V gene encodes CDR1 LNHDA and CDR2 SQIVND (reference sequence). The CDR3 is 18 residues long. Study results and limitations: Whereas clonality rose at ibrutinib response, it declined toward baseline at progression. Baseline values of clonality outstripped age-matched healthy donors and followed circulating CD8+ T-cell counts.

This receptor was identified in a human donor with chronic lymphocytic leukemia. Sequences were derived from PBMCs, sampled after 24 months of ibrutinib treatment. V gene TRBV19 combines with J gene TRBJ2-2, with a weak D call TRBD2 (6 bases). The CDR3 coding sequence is TGTGCCAGCTGGGGACTGGCAGGGCGCCGCGCGAACACCGGGGAGCTGTTTTTT. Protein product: CASWGLAGRRANTGELFF.